These 17 T cell receptor beta chains share one sample of origin, sequenced in a study of cytomegalovirus exposure and HLA in healthy donors. Researchers ran the PCR with 60 Vbeta and 13 Jbeta primers. Generated by immunoSEQ multiplex PCR, the TCRdb table keeps only in-frame clones and is missing some. The data contain about 140,000 clones, approximately 71% of them seen just once; the ten biggest clones take up approximately 5%. The sequencing input was PBMCs. The receptors were gathered from a woman between 50 and 59 years old in good health and CMV-seronegative.

The chain's CDR3 is CSVESGATYEQYF. The CDR3 bases are TGCAGCGTTGAATCAGGGGCAACCTACGAGCAGTACTTC. The chain is built from TRBV29-1 and TRBJ2-7; maybe TRBD1 (6 bases). With 2 bases removed from V and 2 bases from J, the gap between germline ends came to 10 bases. Germline V CDR1 and CDR2: SQVTM, ANQGSEA. CDR3 size: 13 residues.

The chain combines TRBV5-6 with TRBJ2-7; D may be TRBD2 (5 bases). The CDR3 length is 12 residues. Trimming cost V 2 bases and J 3 bases, with 6 bases left between them. Looked up from germline, CDR1 is SGHDT and CDR2 is YYEEEE. The CDR3 protein is CASSFSGYEQYF. DNA of the CDR3: TGTGCCAGCAGCTTCAGCGGCTACGAGCAGTACTTC.

V gene TRBV7-8 combines with J gene TRBJ2-7, with TRBD2 identical over 7 bases. The CDR3 contains 15 residues. The germline V gene has CDR1 SGHVS and CDR2 FQNEAQ. Trimming cost V 5 bases and J 2 bases; bases outside gene matches: 9. CDR3 sequence reads: CASSPAGTITYEQYF. The CDR3 coding sequence is TGTGCCAGCAGCCCCGCCGGGACTATCACCTACGAGCAGTACTTC.

The chain combines TRBV25-1 with TRBJ2-1; D remains unclear. The CDR3 consists of 12 residues. Germline V gives CDR1 MGHDK, CDR2 SYGVNS. The ends were cut back, 6 bases at V and 6 bases at J, with 9 bases in the middle. In nucleotides, the CDR3 is TGTGCCAGCAGGGAACTCGTCAATGAGCAGTTCTTC. Translation gives CASRELVNEQFF.

This chain joins TRBV19 and TRBJ1-2; weak D call: TRBD1 (5 bases). In germline, CDR1 is LNHDA, CDR2 SQIVND (reference sequence). The V end was cut by 4 bases, the J end by 8 bases, with 14 bases between. The length of the CDR3 is 13 residues. Here the CDR3 DNA reads TGTGCCAGTAGTAAGCAGGGAGGATACGGCTACACCTTC. Its protein product is CASSKQGGYGYTF. The variable domain in full, completed from reference TRBV19 and TRBJ1-2, reads DGGITQSPKYLFRKEGQNVTLSCEQNLNHDAMYWYRQDPGQGLRLIYYSQIVNDFQKGDIAEGYSVSREKKESFPLTVTSAQKNPTAFYLCASSKQGGYGYTFGSGTRLTVV.

The chain recombines TRBV6-1 with TRBJ1-2; D unclear. V lost 0 bases and J 5 bases, leaving 19 bases between the germline ends. Germline V CDR1 and CDR2: MNHNS, SASEGT. The CDR3 covers 17 residues. The CDR3 protein is CASSEALRQAQLYGYTF. For the CDR3, the DNA is TGTGCCAGCAGTGAAGCCCTCCGACAAGCTCAACTTTATGGCTACACCTTC.

The rearrangement uses TRBV6-1 and TRBJ2-1; D is perhaps TRBD1 (6 bases). V shed 8 bases and J shed 6 bases, with 20 bases lying between them. CDR1 and CDR2 (germline): MNHNS, SASEGT. The CDR3 has 15 residues. DNA for the CDR3: TGTGCCAGCTCTGTTACAGGGTATGATGTCAATGAGCAGTTCTTC. It encodes CASSVTGYDVNEQFF.

The chain links TRBV27 to TRBJ2-7, with D possibly being TRBD1 (5 bases). Between the trimmed V and J ends, which lost 2 bases and 2 bases, there was a span of 10 bases. The V gene's germline CDR1 is MNHEY and CDR2 SMNVEV (reference sequence). This CDR3 spans 14 amino acids. The chain's CDR3 is CASSLSRGTYEQYF. CDR3 bases: TGTGCCAGCAGTTTAAGTAGGGGTACCTACGAGCAGTACTTC.

The J gene is TRBJ2-7, the V gene TRBV4-1, with a weak D call TRBD1 (6 bases). The CDR3 spans 15 residues. Trimming took off 4 bases at V and 3 bases at J, with 16 bases between the two ends. CDR1 is MGHRA and CDR2 is YSYEKL in the germline V gene. The CDR3 is CASSLHTGQSYEQYF. The CDR3 coding sequence is TGCGCCAGCAGCCTTCACACAGGACAGAGCTACGAGCAGTACTTC.

The chain uses TRBV11-2 and TRBJ2-7, with 7 bases that match TRBD2. Trimming removed 3 bases from V and 0 bases from J; junction bases left unmatched: 8. Germline V CDR1 and CDR2: SGHAT, FQNNGV. The CDR3 contains 16 residues. CDR3 in amino acids: CASSFPPLAVSYEQYF. The CDR3 nucleotides read TGTGCCAGCAGCTTCCCCCCCCTAGCGGTCTCCTACGAGCAGTACTTC.

The chain is built from TRBV6-5 and TRBJ1-2; D call uncertain. The germline CDR1 and CDR2 sequences are MNHEY and SVGAGI. This CDR3 has 16 residues. The V end lost 0 bases, the J end lost 0 bases, and 11 bases lay between the germline ends. The CDR3 reads CASSYSRVLTNYGYTF. CDR3 nucleotides: TGTGCCAGCAGTTACTCGCGTGTCTTAACTAACTATGGCTACACCTTC.

The CDR3 sequence: CASSLSAGVSDYYEQYF. The CDR3 DNA reads as TGTGCCAGCAGTTTATCAGCGGGGGTTTCAGATTACTACGAGCAGTACTTC. V and J are TRBV27 and TRBJ2-7, with 8 bases identical to TRBD2. The V segment lost 0 bases and the J segment 3 bases; nucleotides outside the gene matches: 10. This CDR3 is 17 amino acids long. Germline V gene data show CDR1 as MNHEY and CDR2 as SMNVEV (reference sequence).

This clone was found once. The chain couples TRBV5-6 to TRBJ2-3; 10 bases map to TRBD2. The CDR3 is made up of 15 amino acids. Trimming cost V 5 bases and J 2 bases; bases outside gene matches: 5. The germline V gene has CDR1 SGHDT and CDR2 YYEEEE. The CDR3: CASSSLAGDTDTQYF. The CDR3 bases are TGTGCCAGCAGTTCTCTAGCGGGGGACACAGATACGCAGTATTTT.

V is TRBV7-2 and J is TRBJ2-7, with 9 positions matching TRBD2. This CDR3 comprises 14 residues. Trimming cost V 5 bases and J 1 base; bases outside gene matches: 3. Germline loops: CDR1 SGHTA, CDR2 FQGNSA. The CDR3 region has the DNA TGTGCCAGCAGCCCTAGCGGGGCATCCTACGAGCAGTACTTC. Protein product: CASSPSGASYEQYF.

J is TRBJ2-5 and V is TRBV27, with 8 bases identical to TRBD1. J gave up 1 base and V 2 bases, and 3 bases lay outside the gene matches. This CDR3 is built from 15 residues. CDR1 MNHEY and CDR2 SMNVEV come from the germline V gene (reference sequence). The CDR3 sequence: CASSLGQGGQETQYF. In DNA form, the CDR3 reads TGTGCCAGCAGTTTAGGACAGGGCGGCCAAGAGACCCAGTACTTC.

As regards this clone: One junction end disagrees with the germline gene, perhaps due to a read error. The genes are TRBV11-3 and TRBJ1-1, with D possibly TRBD1 on 5 matching bases. This CDR3 comprises 12 residues. The V gene's germline CDR1 is SGHNT and CDR2 YENEEA. The CDR3 spells CASSIDSVEAFF. CDR3 nucleotide sequence: TGTGCCAGCAGCATAGACAGCGTTGAAGCTTTCTTT.

This chain links TRBV5-4 with TRBJ1-1; tentatively, D is TRBD1 (5 bases). Germline CDR1 is SGHNT and CDR2 is YYREEE (reference sequence). The V end lost 5 bases, the J end lost 1 base, and 9 bases lay between the germline ends. The CDR3 loop spans 13 amino acids. The CDR3 is CASSIDRNTEAFF. The CDR3 coding sequence is TGTGCCAGCAGTATAGACAGGAACACTGAAGCTTTCTTT.